Sequencing of this TCR beta chain was carried out in a study of Graves' ophthalmopathy and Graves' hyperthyroidism. Study-wide results and caveats: Between ophthalmopathy and stable hyperthyroidism, a 13-signature model drew a separation with 87.88% sensitivity and approximately 81% specificity. Blood also carried most expanded thyroid clonotypes exceeding 0.001 frequency.

In regard to this clonotype: The antigen is unknown.

Hyperthyroidism cases were recent diagnoses of under 2 months' duration in people aged 18 to 65. None of the included patients had other autoimmune diseases, uncontrolled infections, pregnancy or lactation, as these led to exclusion. From RNA, the CDR3 regions of TCR beta chains were amplified and sequenced. The workflow started with a first-round RT-PCR run with HTBI primers and then moved on to a second-round multiplex PCR. Each CDR3 protein gets one entry after TCRdb re-called the multiplex PCR reads with MiXCR. The sample has a few hundred thousand distinct CDR3 sequences, about a sixth seen once; the top ten hold around 2.4%. This clonotype originated in an adult woman with stable Graves' hyperthyroidism. Specimen: peripheral blood.

The CDR3 nucleotides are TGTGCCAGCAACAAATTACAGGGGGCACGGGAGACCCAGTACTTC. This translates into CASNKLQGARETQYF. The chain combines TRBV2 with TRBJ2-5; 9 bases match TRBD1. Unmatched junction bases numbered 11, after V lost 7 bases and J lost 5 bases. CDR1 and CDR2 from the germline V gene are SNHLY and FYNNEI. CDR3 length: 15 residues.